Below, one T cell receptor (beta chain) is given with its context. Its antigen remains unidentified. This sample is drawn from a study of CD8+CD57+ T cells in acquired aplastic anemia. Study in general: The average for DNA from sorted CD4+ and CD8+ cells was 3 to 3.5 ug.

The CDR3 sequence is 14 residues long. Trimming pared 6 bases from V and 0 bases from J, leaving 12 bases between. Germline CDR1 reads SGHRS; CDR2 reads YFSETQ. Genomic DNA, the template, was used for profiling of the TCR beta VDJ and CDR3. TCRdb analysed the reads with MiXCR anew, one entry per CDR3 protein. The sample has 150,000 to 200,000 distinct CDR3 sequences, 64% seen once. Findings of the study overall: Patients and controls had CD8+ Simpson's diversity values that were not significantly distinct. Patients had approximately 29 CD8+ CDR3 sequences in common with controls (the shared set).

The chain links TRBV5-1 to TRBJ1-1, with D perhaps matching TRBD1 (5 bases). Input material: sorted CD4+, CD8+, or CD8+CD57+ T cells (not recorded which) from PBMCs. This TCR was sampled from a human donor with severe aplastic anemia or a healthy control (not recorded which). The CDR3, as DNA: TGCGCCAGCAACATGGGACGGCTGAACACTGAAGCTTTCTTT. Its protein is CASNMGRLNTEAFF.